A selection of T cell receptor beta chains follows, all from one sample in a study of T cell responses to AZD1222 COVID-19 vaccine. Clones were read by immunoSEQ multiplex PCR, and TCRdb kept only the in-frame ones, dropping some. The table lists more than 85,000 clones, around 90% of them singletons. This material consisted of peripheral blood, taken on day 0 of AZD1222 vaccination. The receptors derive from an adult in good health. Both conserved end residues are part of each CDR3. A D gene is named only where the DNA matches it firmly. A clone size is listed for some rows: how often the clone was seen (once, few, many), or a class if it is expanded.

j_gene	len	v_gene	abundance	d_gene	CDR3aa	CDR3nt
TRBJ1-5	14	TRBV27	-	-	CASSFRERNQPQHF	TGTGCCAGCAGTTTCAGGGAGCGCAATCAGCCCCAGCATTTT
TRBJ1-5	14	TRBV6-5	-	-	CASSRGYSYQPQHF	TGTGCCAGCTCCCGTGGCTACTCTTATCAGCCCCAGCATTTT
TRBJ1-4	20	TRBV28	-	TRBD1	CASSPFGGTGGWGDEGKLFF	TGTGCCAGCAGCCCATTCGGAGGGACAGGGGGCTGGGGGGATGAGGGTAAACTGTTTTTT
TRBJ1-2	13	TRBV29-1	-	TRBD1	CSVAGRGRRGYTF	TGCAGCGTTGCGGGCAGGGGGCGTCGGGGCTACACCTTC
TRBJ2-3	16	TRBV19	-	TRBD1	CASSMEDRGRIDTQYF	TGTGCCAGTAGTATGGAGGACAGGGGGCGAATAGATACGCAGTATTTT
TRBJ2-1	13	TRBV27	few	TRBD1	CASSLSDRNEQFF	TGTGCCAGCAGTTTATCGGACAGGAATGAGCAGTTCTTC
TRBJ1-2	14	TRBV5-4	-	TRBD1	CASSLRDSYYGYTF	TGTGCCAGCAGCCTTCGGGACAGCTACTATGGCTACACCTTC
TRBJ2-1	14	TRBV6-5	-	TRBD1	CASSYGQVNNEQFF	TGTGCCAGCAGTTACGGACAGGTTAACAATGAGCAGTTCTTC
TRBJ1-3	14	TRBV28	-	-	CASNLDSSGNTIYF	TGTGCCAGCAACCTCGACAGCTCTGGAAACACCATATATTTT
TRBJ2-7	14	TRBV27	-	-	CASGDALSSYEQYF	TGTGCCAGCGGGGACGCTTTAAGCTCCTACGAGCAGTACTTC